Presented here are 2 T cell receptor beta chains from one specimen sequenced in a study of blood T cell repertoires in COVID-19. Repertoires were generated with immunoSEQ multiplex PCR, while TCRdb's copy carries only in-frame clones and drops some. The sample includes around 250,000 clones, 91% of them seen just once. Sequencing input: PBMCs or T cells enriched from blood (not recorded which). These receptors all come from a human donor in a cohort exposed to, infected with or recovered from COVID-19 (not recorded which). The donor label of this sample is uncertain.

The chain has TRBV15 and TRBJ1-2; TRBD1 matches 7 bases. This CDR3 spans 15 amino acids. In germline, CDR1 is LNHNV, CDR2 YYDKDF (reference sequence). V lost 4 bases and J lost 3; bases outside the gene matches: 8. The CDR3 sequence: CATSMSGRGDYGYTF. DNA for the CDR3: TGTGCCACCAGCATGTCGGGCAGGGGGGACTATGGCTACACCTTC.

The gene calls are TRBV19 and TRBJ1-6, with a possible D match to TRBD1 (5 bases). This CDR3 region has 15 residues. The germline CDR1 and CDR2 sequences are LNHDA and SQIVND (reference sequence). V lost 3 bases and J lost 9, with 15 bases in between. The CDR3, as DNA: TGTGCCAGTAGTATGGACGGCGGGGCTCTTTCACCCCTCCACTTT. This translates into CASSMDGGALSPLHF.